A selection of T cell receptor beta chains follows, all from one sample in a study of shared clonotypes between healthy human individuals. TCRdb's table, derived via immunoSEQ multiplex PCR, lists solely in-frame clones and lacks some. The sample has around 1,000,000 clones, about 80% seen once. Material: memory CD4+ T cells from PBMCs. These receptors originate from a young man in good health. Some clones in this sample may be carry-over from other donors' samples. Each CDR3 is given with its conserved first and last residue. A D gene is named only where the DNA matches it firmly. The size of a clone is reported for some rows only, either as once, few or many, or as a class for expanded clones.

size: .
V: TRBV7-3
length: 14
J: TRBJ2-3
D: TRBD2
CDR3: CASSRGGNTDTQYF
DNA: TGTGCCAGCAGTAGGGGAGGGAACACAGATACGCAGTATTTT

size: .
V: TRBV6-5
length: 11
J: TRBJ1-5
D: .
CDR3: CASNGSQPQHF
DNA: TGTGCCAGCAACGGGAGCCAGCCCCAGCATTTT

size: .
V: TRBV7-9
length: 15
J: TRBJ1-1
D: .
CDR3: CASSGRAWGNTEAFF
DNA: TGTGCCAGCAGCGGTCGAGCCTGGGGGAACACTGAAGCTTTCTTT

size: .
V: TRBV5-1
length: 14
J: TRBJ1-1
D: .
CDR3: CASSFQPSNTEAFF
DNA: TGCGCCAGCAGCTTTCAGCCGTCGAACACTGAAGCTTTCTTT

size: .
V: TRBV21-1
length: 16
J: TRBJ2-7
D: .
CDR3: CASSKVMTGTPYEQYF
DNA: TGTGCCAGCAGCAAAGTAATGACAGGGACTCCCTACGAGCAGTACTTC

size: once
V: TRBV19
length: 18
J: TRBJ1-5
D: .
CDR3: CASSPKKDWGAENQPQHF
DNA: TGTGCCAGTAGCCCCAAAAAAGATTGGGGGGCAGAAAATCAGCCCCAGCATTTT

size: .
V: TRBV7-2
length: 18
J: TRBJ2-7
D: TRBD2
CDR3: CASSENLLGASGRSEQYF
DNA: TGTGCCAGCAGTGAAAACCTCCTTGGGGCTAGCGGGAGAAGCGAGCAGTACTTC

size: .
V: TRBV6-1
length: 14
J: TRBJ1-5
D: .
CDR3: CASRQLTGNQPQHF
DNA: TGTGCCAGCAGGCAGTTGACAGGCAATCAGCCCCAGCATTTT

size: .
V: TRBV2
length: 15
J: TRBJ2-7
D: TRBD2
CDR3: CASSDWTSGGYEQYF
DNA: TGTGCCAGCAGTGATTGGACTAGCGGAGGCTACGAGCAGTACTTC

size: .
V: TRBV7-8
length: 15
J: TRBJ2-2
D: TRBD2
CDR3: CASSWSGTNTGELFF
DNA: TGTGCCAGCAGCTGGAGCGGGACGAACACCGGGGAGCTGTTTTTT

size: once
V: TRBV18
length: 15
J: TRBJ2-7
D: TRBD1
CDR3: CASSVGQVAVQEQYF
DNA: TGTGCCAGCTCGGTAGGACAGGTTGCGGTCCAGGAGCAGTACTTC

size: .
V: TRBV12-2
length: 16
J: TRBJ1-4
D: .
CDR3: CASRPQGGRANEKLFF
DNA: TGTGCAAGTCGCCCACAGGGGGGAAGAGCTAATGAAAAACTGTTTTTT

size: .
V: TRBV7-3
length: 15
J: TRBJ2-3
D: .
CDR3: CASSTRQAGSDTQYF
DNA: TGTGCCAGCAGCACCCGACAGGCCGGGTCAGATACGCAGTATTTT

size: .
V: TRBV27
length: 14
J: TRBJ1-1
D: .
CDR3: CASSYGEGNTEAFF
DNA: TGTGCCAGCAGTTATGGGGAGGGGAACACTGAAGCTTTCTTT

size: .
V: TRBV9
length: 15
J: TRBJ1-4
D: TRBD1
CDR3: CASSVAGTDNEKLFF
DNA: TGTGCCAGCAGCGTAGCTGGGACAGATAATGAAAAACTGTTTTTT

size: .
V: TRBV20-1
length: 11
J: TRBJ1-1
D: .
CDR3: CSARGGGEAFF
DNA: TGCAGTGCTAGAGGCGGGGGTGAAGCTTTCTTT

size: few
V: TRBV18
length: 12
J: TRBJ2-1
D: TRBD2
CDR3: CASSPQSGRAVF
DNA: TGTGCCAGCTCACCTCAGAGCGGGAGGGCGGTCTTC

size: .
V: TRBV7-3
length: 13
J: TRBJ2-3
D: .
CDR3: CASSLGVEDTQYF
DNA: TGTGCCAGCAGCTTAGGTGTTGAAGATACGCAGTATTTT

size: .
V: TRBV18
length: 15
J: TRBJ1-1
D: .
CDR3: CASYRPGPLNTEAFF
DNA: TGTGCCAGCTACAGACCGGGACCCTTGAACACTGAAGCTTTCTTT

size: .
V: TRBV27
length: 16
J: TRBJ2-1
D: .
CDR3: CASSFDHRASYNEQFF
DNA: TGTGCCAGCAGTTTCGATCATAGGGCCTCCTACAATGAGCAGTTCTTC

size: .
V: TRBV27
length: 19
J: TRBJ2-1
D: TRBD2
CDR3: CASSITPYTGRSSYNEQFF
DNA: TGTGCCAGCAGTATTACCCCTTACACCGGGAGGAGCTCCTACAATGAGCAGTTCTTC

size: .
V: TRBV7-8
length: 14
J: TRBJ2-1
D: TRBD2
CDR3: CASCPAGAAYEQFF
DNA: TGTGCCAGCTGCCCGGCGGGAGCGGCGTATGAGCAGTTCTTC

size: .
V: TRBV9
length: 15
J: TRBJ1-2
D: .
CDR3: CASSSRGSGAYGYTF
DNA: TGTGCCAGCAGCTCGAGGGGTTCAGGGGCATATGGCTACACCTTC

size: .
V: TRBV7-2
length: 18
J: TRBJ2-7
D: TRBD1
CDR3: CASSLRGQGGYYFYEQYF
DNA: TGTGCCAGCAGCTTACGGGGACAGGGTGGTTATTATTTCTACGAGCAGTACTTC

size: .
V: TRBV5-1
length: 14
J: TRBJ2-5
D: TRBD2
CDR3: CASTGTSGTETQYF
DNA: TGCGCCAGCACCGGGACTAGCGGGACCGAGACCCAGTACTTC

size: .
V: TRBV11-2
length: 14
J: TRBJ2-1
D: TRBD2
CDR3: CASSLGGGAYQQFF
DNA: TGTGCCAGCAGCTTAGGGGGGGGAGCCTATCAGCAGTTCTTC

size: .
V: TRBV11-2
length: 15
J: TRBJ2-3
D: .
CDR3: CASSLDGTHTDTQYF
DNA: TGTGCCAGCAGCTTAGATGGCACCCACACAGATACGCAGTATTTT

size: .
V: TRBV28
length: 15
J: TRBJ2-7
D: .
CDR3: CASRTLGVGTGEQYF
DNA: TGTGCCAGCAGGACGTTGGGGGTCGGGACGGGCGAGCAGTACTTC

size: .
V: TRBV25-1
length: 13
J: TRBJ1-2
D: .
CDR3: CASSAPGAYGYTF
DNA: TGTGCCAGCAGTGCCCCGGGGGCATATGGCTACACCTTC

size: .
V: TRBV18
length: 17
J: TRBJ1-5
D: .
CDR3: CASSPSKGSASNQPQHF
DNA: TGTGCCAGCTCACCAAGCAAGGGATCGGCAAGCAATCAGCCCCAGCATTTT

size: few
V: TRBV5-1
length: 17
J: TRBJ2-4
D: TRBD2
CDR3: CASSTTSGTLAKNIQYF
DNA: TGCGCCAGCAGTACGACTAGCGGGACCCTAGCCAAAAACATTCAGTACTTC

size: .
V: TRBV29-1
length: 13
J: TRBJ2-3
D: .
CDR3: CSVASTGTDTQYF
DNA: TGCAGCGTGGCCTCCACAGGGACAGATACGCAGTATTTT

size: .
V: TRBV5-1
length: 15
J: TRBJ2-1
D: TRBD2
CDR3: CASSFPSGRFNEQFF
DNA: TGCGCCAGCAGCTTCCCTAGCGGGAGGTTCAATGAGCAGTTCTTC

size: .
V: TRBV5-1
length: 18
J: TRBJ2-5
D: TRBD2
CDR3: CASSPRAGPSGNQETQYF
DNA: TGCGCCAGCAGCCCCCGCGCGGGTCCTAGCGGGAATCAAGAGACCCAGTACTTC

size: .
V: TRBV10-2
length: 17
J: TRBJ2-7
D: .
CDR3: CASSVGDIVPNSYEQYF
DNA: TGCGCCAGCTCGGTGGGGGATATTGTCCCTAATTCCTACGAGCAGTACTTC

size: .
V: TRBV5-1
length: 17
J: TRBJ2-1
D: .
CDR3: CASSLQASAIRYNEQFF
DNA: TGCGCCAGCAGCTTGCAGGCTAGCGCAATTCGGTACAATGAGCAGTTCTTC

size: .
V: TRBV5-4
length: 15
J: TRBJ2-1
D: TRBD1
CDR3: CASSRGQGAYNEQFF
DNA: TGTGCCAGCAGCCGGGGACAGGGGGCTTACAATGAGCAGTTCTTC

size: .
V: TRBV10-2
length: 11
J: TRBJ1-2
D: .
CDR3: CASSDNYGYTF
DNA: TGCGCCAGCAGTGATAACTATGGCTACACCTTC

size: .
V: TRBV7-2
length: 15
J: TRBJ1-1
D: TRBD1
CDR3: CASSTWGTGGTEAFF
DNA: TGTGCCAGCAGCACCTGGGGGACAGGGGGCACTGAAGCTTTCTTT

size: .
V: TRBV11-2
length: 15
J: TRBJ2-5
D: TRBD1
CDR3: CASSLGTGWRGTQYF
DNA: TGTGCCAGCAGCTTAGGGACAGGGTGGAGGGGGACCCAGTACTTC

size: .
V: TRBV6-6
length: 14
J: TRBJ1-2
D: .
CDR3: CASSPNARNYGYTF
DNA: TGTGCCAGCAGCCCGAACGCCCGAAACTATGGCTACACCTTC